This T cell receptor beta chain was recorded in a study of OX40 agonist ivuxolimab in advanced cancers. On the study more broadly: In this cohort, patients received ivuxolimab, an agonistic anti-OX40 (CD134) antibody. Patients receiving dose escalation had hepatocellular carcinoma, melanoma, renal cell or head and neck cancer. Notes on the study in general: In the expanded peripheral T cells, antigen specificity was never determined.

This CDR3 is built from 15 residues. Germline V CDR1 and CDR2: SNHLY, FYNNEI. V trimming: 3 bases; J trimming: 6 bases; junction bases outside the gene matches: 8. Profiling relied on immunoSEQ multiplex PCR, and the TCRdb table lists in-frame clones only, not all of them. The data hold tens of thousands of clones, with over 75% observed a single time. Concerning this clone: The target antigen is unknown.

The receptor was isolated from an adult with an advanced solid tumor such as melanoma, head and neck, liver or kidney cancer. The sample consisted of CD4+ or CD8+ T cells sorted from blood, taken in a trial of the OX40 agonist ivuxolimab. The genes are TRBV2 and TRBJ2-7; 10 bases map to TRBD1. As DNA, the CDR3 is TGTGCCAGCAGTGATTGGGGACAGGGGTTTGGCGAGCAGTACTTC. This sequence encodes CASSDWGQGFGEQYF. The full variable domain, its missing parts supplied by reference TRBV2 and TRBJ2-7, is EPEVTQTPSHQVTQMGQEVILRCVPISNHLYFYWYRQILGQKVEFLVSFYNNEISEKSEIFDDQFSVERPDGSNFTLKIRSTKLEDSAMYFCASSDWGQGFGEQYFGPGTRLTVT.